This is a list of T cell receptor beta chains from one sample in a study of CD8+CD57+ T cells in acquired aplastic anemia. TCRdb recomputed calls from the reads with MiXCR, one row per CDR3 protein. The repertoire includes some 150,000 distinct CDR3 sequences, under 55% of them detected once, and around 1% sits in the top ten. The sample consisted of sorted CD4+, CD8+, or CD8+CD57+ T cells (not recorded which) from PBMCs. These receptors all stem from a human donor with aplastic anemia. Each CDR3 is given with its conserved first and last residue. D genes are given only for firm matches. Clone size is stated in some rows and not others, as once, few, many or a class when expanded.

size	V	J	D	CDR3	DNA
many	TRBV5-5	TRBJ1-5	TRBD1	CASSLTGTGYNQPQHF	TGTGCCAGCAGCTTAACCGGGACAGGATACAATCAGCCCCAGCATTTT
many	TRBV7-2	TRBJ2-5	TRBD1	CASSVGQGWRETQYF	TGTGCCAGCAGCGTAGGACAGGGATGGAGAGAGACCCAGTACTTC
many	TRBV9	TRBJ2-1	.	CASSLDLSYNEQFF	TGTGCCAGCAGCTTGGATCTCTCCTACAATGAGCAGTTCTTC
.	TRBV29-1	TRBJ2-1	.	CSVEDPRGSHHYNEQFF	TGCAGCGTTGAAGATCCGAGGGGTAGCCACCACTACAATGAGCAGTTCTTC
many	TRBV6-1	TRBJ1-3	TRBD1	CASSPRQGSGNTIYF	TGTGCCAGCAGTCCCAGACAGGGTTCTGGAAACACCATATATTTT
many	TRBV10-2	TRBJ1-1	.	CASSVERDTEAFF	TGCGCCAGCAGTGTGGAACGAGACACTGAAGCTTTCTTT
many	TRBV2	TRBJ2-1	TRBD1	CASRGQGYEQFF	TGTGCCAGCAGAGGACAGGGCTACGAGCAGTTCTTC
.	TRBV10-3	TRBJ2-7	TRBD1	CAISGTGGYEQYF	TGTGCCATCAGTGGGACAGGGGGGTACGAGCAGTACTTC
many	TRBV20-1	TRBJ1-5	.	CSARSGRTTTNQPQHF	TGCAGTGCTAGATCGGGTCGCACCACTACTAATCAGCCCCAGCATTTT
.	TRBV19	TRBJ2-1	TRBD1	CASSLPIGQGNEQFF	TGTGCCAGTAGTCTCCCAATCGGACAGGGGAATGAGCAGTTCTTC
.	TRBV6-5	TRBJ1-1	TRBD1	CASSPPTGEAFF	TGTGCCAGCAGCCCTCCGACAGGGGAAGCTTTCTTT
once	TRBV10-3	TRBJ1-1	TRBD1	CAISETGTGGTEAFF	TGTGCCATCAGTGAGACTGGGACAGGGGGCACTGAAGCTTTCTTT
.	TRBV18	TRBJ1-1	.	CASSPPAGANTDAFF	TGTGCCAGCTCACCCCCGGCAGGGGCGAACACTGATGCTTTCTTT
many	TRBV12-3/TRBV12-4	TRBJ1-3	.	CASSGGGRTIYF	TGTGCCAGCAGTGGTGGGGGGCGCACCATATATTTT
many	TRBV2	TRBJ2-7	.	CASSSVTNEQYF	TGTGCCAGCAGTTCCGTCACCAACGAGCAGTACTTC